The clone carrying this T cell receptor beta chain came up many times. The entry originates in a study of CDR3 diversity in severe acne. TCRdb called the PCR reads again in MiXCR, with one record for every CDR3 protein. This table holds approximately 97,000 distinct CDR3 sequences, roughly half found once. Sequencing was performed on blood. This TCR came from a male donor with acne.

CDR3 sequence: CASSLGLTSNQPQHF. CDR3 DNA: TGCGCCAGCAGCTTGGGACTGACCAGCAATCAGCCCCAGCATTTT. The chain is built from TRBV5-1 and TRBJ1-5; D is unresolved. The CDR3 consists of 15 residues. Germline values: CDR1 SGHRS, CDR2 YFSETQ. Trimming left V 0 bases short and J 1 base short, with 8 bases between.